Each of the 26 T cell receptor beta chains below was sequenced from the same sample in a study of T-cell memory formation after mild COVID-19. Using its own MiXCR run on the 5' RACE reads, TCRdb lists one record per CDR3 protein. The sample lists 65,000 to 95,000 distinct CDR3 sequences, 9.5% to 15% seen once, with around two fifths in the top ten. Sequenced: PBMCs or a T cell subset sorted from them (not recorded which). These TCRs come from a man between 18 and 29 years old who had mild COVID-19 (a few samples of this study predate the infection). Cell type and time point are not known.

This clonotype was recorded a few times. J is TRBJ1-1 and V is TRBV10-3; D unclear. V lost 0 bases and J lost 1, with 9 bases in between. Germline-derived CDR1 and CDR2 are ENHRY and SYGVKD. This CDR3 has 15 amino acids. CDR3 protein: CAISESAAGNTEAFF. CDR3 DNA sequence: TGTGCCATCAGTGAGTCCGCAGCGGGGAACACTGAAGCTTTCTTT.

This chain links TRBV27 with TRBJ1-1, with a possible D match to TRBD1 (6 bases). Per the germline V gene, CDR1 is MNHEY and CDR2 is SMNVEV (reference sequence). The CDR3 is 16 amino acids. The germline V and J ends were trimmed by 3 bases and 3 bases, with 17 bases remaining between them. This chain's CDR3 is CASSFDRNRGDTEAFF. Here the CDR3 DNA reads TGTGCCAGCAGTTTCGACAGGAATCGTGGTGACACTGAAGCTTTCTTT.

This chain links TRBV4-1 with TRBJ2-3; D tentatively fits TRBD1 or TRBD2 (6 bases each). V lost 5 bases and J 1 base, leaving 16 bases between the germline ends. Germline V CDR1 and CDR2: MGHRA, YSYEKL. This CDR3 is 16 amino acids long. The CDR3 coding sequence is TGCGCCAGCAGCAATCCGTTAGGGGGGCGCACAGATACGCAGTATTTT. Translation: CASSNPLGGRTDTQYF.

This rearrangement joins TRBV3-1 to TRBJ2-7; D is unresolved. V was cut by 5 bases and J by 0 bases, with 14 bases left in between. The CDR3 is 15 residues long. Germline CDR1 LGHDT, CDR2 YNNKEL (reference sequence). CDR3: CASSTRTASSYEQYF. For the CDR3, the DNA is TGTGCCAGCAGCACCCGGACGGCGAGCTCCTACGAGCAGTACTTC.

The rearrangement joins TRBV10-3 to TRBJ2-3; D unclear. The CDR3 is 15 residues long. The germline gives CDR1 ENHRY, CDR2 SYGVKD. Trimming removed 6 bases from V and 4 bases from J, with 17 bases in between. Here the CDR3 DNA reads TGTGCCATCAGAGCAGTAGATAAGCAAGCAGATACGCAGTATTTT. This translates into CAIRAVDKQADTQYF.

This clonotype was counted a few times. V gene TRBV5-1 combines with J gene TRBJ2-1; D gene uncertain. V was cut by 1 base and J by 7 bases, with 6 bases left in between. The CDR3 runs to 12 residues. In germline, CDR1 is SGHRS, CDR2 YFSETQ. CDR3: CASSLTENEQFF. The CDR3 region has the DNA TGCGCCAGCAGCTTGACCGAGAATGAGCAGTTCTTC.

CDR3: CASSTGGRQPQHF. The CDR3 coding sequence is TGTGCCAGCAGTACCGGGGGCAGGCAGCCCCAGCATTTT. The V call is TRBV6-2 or TRBV6-3, the J call TRBJ1-5; TRBD1 is a possible D gene (6 bases). The germline V gene encodes CDR1 MNHEY and CDR2 SVGEGT. CDR3 length equals 13 residues. The germline V and J ends were trimmed by 5 bases and 7 bases, with 12 bases remaining between them.

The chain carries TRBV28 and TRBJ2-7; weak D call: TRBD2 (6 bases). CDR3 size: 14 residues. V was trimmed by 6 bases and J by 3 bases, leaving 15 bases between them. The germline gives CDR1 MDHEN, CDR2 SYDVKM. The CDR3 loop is CASRGLDSLYEQYV. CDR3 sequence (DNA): TGTGCCAGCAGGGGACTGGATAGCCTCTACGAGCAGTACGTC.

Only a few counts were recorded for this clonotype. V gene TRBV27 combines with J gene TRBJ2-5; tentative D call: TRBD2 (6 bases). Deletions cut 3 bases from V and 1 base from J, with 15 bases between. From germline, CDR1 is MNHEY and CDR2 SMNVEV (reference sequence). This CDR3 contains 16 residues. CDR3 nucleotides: TGTGCCAGCAGTTTGGAGGGGCCGGGTATCCAAGAGACCCAGTACTTC. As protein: CASSLEGPGIQETQYF.

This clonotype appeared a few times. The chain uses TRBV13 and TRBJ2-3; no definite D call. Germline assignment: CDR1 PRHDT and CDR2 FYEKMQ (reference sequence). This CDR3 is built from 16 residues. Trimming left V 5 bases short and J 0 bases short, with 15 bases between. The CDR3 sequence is CASSGERTVSTDTQYF. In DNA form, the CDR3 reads TGTGCCAGCAGCGGAGAGAGGACGGTTAGCACAGATACGCAGTATTTT. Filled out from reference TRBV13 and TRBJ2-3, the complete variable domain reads AAGVIQSPRHLIKEKRETATLKCYPIPRHDTVYWYQQGPGQDPQFLISFYEKMQSDKGSIPDRFSAQQFSDYHSELNMSSLELGDSALYFCASSGERTVSTDTQYFGPGTRLTVL.

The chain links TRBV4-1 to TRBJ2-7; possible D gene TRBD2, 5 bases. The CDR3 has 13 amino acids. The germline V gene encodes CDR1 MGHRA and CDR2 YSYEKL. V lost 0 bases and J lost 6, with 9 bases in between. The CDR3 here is CASSQDPAGEQYV. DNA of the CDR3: TGCGCCAGCAGCCAAGACCCCGCGGGCGAGCAGTACGTC.

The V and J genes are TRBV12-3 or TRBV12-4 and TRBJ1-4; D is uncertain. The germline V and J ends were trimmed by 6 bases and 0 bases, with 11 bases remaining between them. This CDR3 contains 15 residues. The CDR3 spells CASRSNVATNEKLFF. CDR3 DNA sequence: TGTGCCAGCAGGTCAAACGTCGCAACTAATGAAAAACTGTTTTTT.

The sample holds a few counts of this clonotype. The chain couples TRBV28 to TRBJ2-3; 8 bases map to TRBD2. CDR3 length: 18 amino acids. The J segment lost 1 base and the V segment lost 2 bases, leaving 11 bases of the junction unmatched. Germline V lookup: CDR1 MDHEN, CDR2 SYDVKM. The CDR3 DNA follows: TGTGCCAGCAGTTTAGAGAGGGAACTAGCGGCCCGCACAGATACGCAGTATTTT. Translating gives CASSLERELAARTDTQYF.

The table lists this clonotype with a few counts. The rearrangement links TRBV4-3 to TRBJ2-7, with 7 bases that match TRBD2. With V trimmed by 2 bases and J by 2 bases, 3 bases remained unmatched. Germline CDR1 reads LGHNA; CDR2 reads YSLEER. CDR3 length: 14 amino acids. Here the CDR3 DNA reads TGCGCCAGCAGCCAATCCCGGGGGGCCTACGAGCAGTACTTC. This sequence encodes CASSQSRGAYEQYF.

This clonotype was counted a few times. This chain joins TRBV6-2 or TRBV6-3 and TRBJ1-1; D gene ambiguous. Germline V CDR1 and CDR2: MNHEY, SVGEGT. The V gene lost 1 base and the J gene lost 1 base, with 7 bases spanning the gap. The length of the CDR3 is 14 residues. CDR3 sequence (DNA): TGTGCCAGCAGTTACTACCATACGAACACTGAAGCTTTCTTT. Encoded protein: CASSYYHTNTEAFF.

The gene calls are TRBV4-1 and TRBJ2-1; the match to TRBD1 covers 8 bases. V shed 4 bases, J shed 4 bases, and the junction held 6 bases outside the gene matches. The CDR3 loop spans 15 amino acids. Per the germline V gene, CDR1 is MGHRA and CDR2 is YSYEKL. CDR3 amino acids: CASSLSGGAYNEQFF. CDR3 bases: TGCGCCAGCAGCCTTTCAGGGGGCGCTTACAATGAGCAGTTCTTC.

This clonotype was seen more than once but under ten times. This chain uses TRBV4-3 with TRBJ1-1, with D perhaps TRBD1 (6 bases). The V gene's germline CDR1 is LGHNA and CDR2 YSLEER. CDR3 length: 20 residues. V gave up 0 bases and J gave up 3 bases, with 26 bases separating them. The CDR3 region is CASSQEGGTWYSLGDTEAFF. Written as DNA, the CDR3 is TGCGCCAGCAGCCAAGAAGGGGGGACGTGGTACTCGTTGGGGGACACTGAAGCTTTCTTT.

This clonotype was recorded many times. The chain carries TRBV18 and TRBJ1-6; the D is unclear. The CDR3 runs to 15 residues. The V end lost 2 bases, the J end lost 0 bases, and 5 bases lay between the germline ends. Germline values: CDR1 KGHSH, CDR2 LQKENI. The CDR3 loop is CASSPASSYNSPLHF. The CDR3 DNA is TGTGCCAGCTCACCAGCGAGCTCCTATAATTCACCCCTCCACTTT.

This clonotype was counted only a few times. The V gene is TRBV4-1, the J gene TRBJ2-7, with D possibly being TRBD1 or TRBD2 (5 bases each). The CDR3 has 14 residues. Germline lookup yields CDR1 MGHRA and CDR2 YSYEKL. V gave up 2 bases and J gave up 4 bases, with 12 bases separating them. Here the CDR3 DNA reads TGCGCCAGCAGCCAAAGCCCTGGGGGATACGAGCAGTACGTC. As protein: CASSQSPGGYEQYV.

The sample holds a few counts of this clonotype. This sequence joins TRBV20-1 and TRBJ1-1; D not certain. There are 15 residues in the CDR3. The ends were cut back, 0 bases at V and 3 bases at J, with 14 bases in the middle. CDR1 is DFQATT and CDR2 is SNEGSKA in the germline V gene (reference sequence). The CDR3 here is CSARDRPAYDTEAFF. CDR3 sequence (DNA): TGCAGTGCTAGAGATCGGCCGGCCTACGACACTGAAGCTTTCTTT.

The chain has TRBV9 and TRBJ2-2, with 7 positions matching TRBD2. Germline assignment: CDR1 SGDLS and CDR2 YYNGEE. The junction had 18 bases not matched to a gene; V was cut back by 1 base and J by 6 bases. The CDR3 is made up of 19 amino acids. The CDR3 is CASSVTGLSTIGESGELFF. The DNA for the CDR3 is TGTGCCAGCAGCGTAACGGGACTAAGCACGATTGGGGAGTCCGGGGAGCTGTTTTTT.

Written as DNA, the CDR3 is TGCGCCAGCAGCTGGGGAAAGGGTGGCTATGGCTACACCTTC. The encoded protein is CASSWGKGGYGYTF. The chain recombines TRBV5-1 with TRBJ1-2; D call uncertain. The CDR3 has 14 residues. Germline V lookup: CDR1 SGHRS, CDR2 YFSETQ. The V and J ends lost 3 bases and 4 bases respectively, with 13 bases between them. The whole variable domain, filled in from reference TRBV5-1 and TRBJ1-2, reads KAGVTQTPRYLIKTRGQQVTLSCSPISGHRSVSWYQQTPGQGLQFLFEYFSETQRNKGNFPGRFSGRQFSNSRSEMNVSTLELGDSALYLCASSWGKGGYGYTFGSGTRLTVV.

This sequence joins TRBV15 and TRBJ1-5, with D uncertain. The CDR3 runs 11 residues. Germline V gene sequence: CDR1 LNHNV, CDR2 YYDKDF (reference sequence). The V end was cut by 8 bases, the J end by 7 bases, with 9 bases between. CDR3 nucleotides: TGTGCCACCGGAGGGAGGCAGCCCCAGCATTTT. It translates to CATGGRQPQHF.

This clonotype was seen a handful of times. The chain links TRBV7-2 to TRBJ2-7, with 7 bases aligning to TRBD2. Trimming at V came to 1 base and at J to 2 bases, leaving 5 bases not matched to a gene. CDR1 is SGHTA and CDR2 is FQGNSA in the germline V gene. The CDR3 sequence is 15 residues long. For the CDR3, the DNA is TGTGCCAGCAGCTTAGTTGGGGGGACTACCTACGAGCAGTACTTC. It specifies CASSLVGGTTYEQYF.

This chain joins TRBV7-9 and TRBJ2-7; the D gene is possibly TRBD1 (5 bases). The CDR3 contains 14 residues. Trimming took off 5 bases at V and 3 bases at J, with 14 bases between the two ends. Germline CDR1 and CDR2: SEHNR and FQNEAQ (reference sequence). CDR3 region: CASSTQTDFYEQYF. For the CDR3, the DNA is TGTGCCAGCAGCACACAGACAGACTTCTACGAGCAGTACTTC.

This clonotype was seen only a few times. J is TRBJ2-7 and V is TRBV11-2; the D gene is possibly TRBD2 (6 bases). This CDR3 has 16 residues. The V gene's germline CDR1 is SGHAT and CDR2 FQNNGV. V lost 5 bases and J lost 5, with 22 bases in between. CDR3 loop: CASSPAQRTIPHEQYF. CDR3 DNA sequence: TGTGCCAGCAGCCCCGCCCAAAGGACTATACCCCACGAGCAGTACTTC.